The clone carrying this TCR beta chain was counted many times. TCRdb recomputed calls from the 5' RACE reads with MiXCR, one row per CDR3 protein. The repertoire has around 63,000 distinct CDR3 sequences, about 16% of them found once; the top ten carry about 4.7%. This entry is derived from a study of T cells of healthy individuals. CDR3 length equals 14 residues. The ends lost 5 bases at V and 7 bases at J; junction bases unmatched: 5. The germline gives CDR1 SGHTA, CDR2 FQGNSA. The receptor was isolated from a human donor in good health. The chain links TRBV7-2 to TRBJ2-2, with TRBD1 matching over 9 bases. CDR3 residues: CASSRDRVNGELFF. In DNA form, the CDR3 reads TGTGCCAGCAGCCGGGACAGGGTTAACGGGGAGCTGTTTTTT.